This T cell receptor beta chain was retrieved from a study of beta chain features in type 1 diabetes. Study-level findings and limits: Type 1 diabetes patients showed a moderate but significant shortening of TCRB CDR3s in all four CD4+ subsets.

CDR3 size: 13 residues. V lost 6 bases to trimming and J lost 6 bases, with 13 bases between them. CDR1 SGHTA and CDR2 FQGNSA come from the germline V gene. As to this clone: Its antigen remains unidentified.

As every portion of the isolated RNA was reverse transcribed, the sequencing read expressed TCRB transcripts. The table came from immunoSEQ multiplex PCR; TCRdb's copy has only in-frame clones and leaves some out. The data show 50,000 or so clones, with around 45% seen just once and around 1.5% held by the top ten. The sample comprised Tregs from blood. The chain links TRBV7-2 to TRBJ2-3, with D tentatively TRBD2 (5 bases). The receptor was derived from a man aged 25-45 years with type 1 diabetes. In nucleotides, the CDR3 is TGTGCCAGCAGTTTTACTAGTTCGGATACGCAGTATTTT. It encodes CASSFTSSDTQYF. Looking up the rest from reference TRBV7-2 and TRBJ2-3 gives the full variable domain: GAGVSQSPSNKVTEKGKDVELRCDPISGHTALYWYRQSLGQGLEFLIYFQGNSAPDKSGLPSDRFSAERTGGSVSTLTIQRTQQEDSAVYLCASSFTSSDTQYFGPGTRLTVL.